This T cell receptor beta chain was found in a study of long-term antiretroviral therapy in people with HIV. Investigators performed immunoSEQ version v3.0 at survey level. Sequenced by immunoSEQ multiplex PCR; TCRdb stores in-frame clones only, minus some. Of around 29,000 clones in the sample, approximately 80% are singletons; the top ten hold 7.3%. This clone was picked up a small number of times. This CDR3 spans 15 amino acids. The V and J ends lost 6 bases and 1 base respectively, with 16 bases between them. Per germline, CDR1 SGHTA and CDR2 FQGNSA. Sample: unsorted PBMCs, taken 0.3 years after starting antiretroviral therapy. The chain uses TRBV7-2 and TRBJ2-7; maybe TRBD1 (6 bases). The origin of this receptor is a middle-aged man with HIV. CDR3 bases: TGTGCCAGCAGTCAGGGGCTGGGGCGGTCCTACGAGCAGTACTTC. Translating it yields CASSQGLGRSYEQYF.